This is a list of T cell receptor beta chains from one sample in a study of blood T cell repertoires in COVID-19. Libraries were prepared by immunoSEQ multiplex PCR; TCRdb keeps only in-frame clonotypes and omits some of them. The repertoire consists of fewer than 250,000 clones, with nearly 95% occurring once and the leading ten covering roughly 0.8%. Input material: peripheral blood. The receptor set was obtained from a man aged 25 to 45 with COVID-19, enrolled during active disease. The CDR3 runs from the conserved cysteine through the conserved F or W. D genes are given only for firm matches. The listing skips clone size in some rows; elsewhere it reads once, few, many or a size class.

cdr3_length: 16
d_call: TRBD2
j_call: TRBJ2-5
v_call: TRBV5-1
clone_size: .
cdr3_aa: CASSFLPSGYQETQYF
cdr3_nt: TGCGCCAGCAGCTTTCTCCCTAGCGGGTACCAAGAGACCCAGTACTTC

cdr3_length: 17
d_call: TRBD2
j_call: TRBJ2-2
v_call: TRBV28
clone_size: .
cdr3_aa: CASSATSGGANTGELFF
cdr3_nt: TGTGCCAGCAGTGCGACCAGCGGGGGAGCGAACACCGGGGAGCTGTTTTTT

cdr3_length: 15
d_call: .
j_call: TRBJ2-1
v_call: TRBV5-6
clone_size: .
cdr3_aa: CASSLIQGSYNEQFF
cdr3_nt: TGTGCCAGCAGCTTGATACAGGGCTCCTACAATGAGCAGTTCTTC

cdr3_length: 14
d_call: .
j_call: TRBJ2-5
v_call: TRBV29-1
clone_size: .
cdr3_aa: CSALQGPNQETQYF
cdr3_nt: TGCAGCGCTCTACAGGGTCCGAACCAAGAGACCCAGTACTTC

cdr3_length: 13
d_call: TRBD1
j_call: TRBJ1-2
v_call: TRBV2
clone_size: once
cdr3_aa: CASSLGQGDGYTF
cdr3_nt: TGTGCCAGCAGTCTGGGACAGGGCGATGGCTACACCTTC

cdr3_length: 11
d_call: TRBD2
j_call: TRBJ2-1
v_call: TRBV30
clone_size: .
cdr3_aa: CAWLTSGAQFF
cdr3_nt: TGTGCCTGGCTTACTAGCGGGGCCCAGTTCTTC

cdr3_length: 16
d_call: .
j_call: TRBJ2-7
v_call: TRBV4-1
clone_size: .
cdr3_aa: CASSLKVTGDHYEQYF
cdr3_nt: TGCGCCAGCAGCCTCAAGGTAACAGGTGACCACTACGAGCAGTACTTC

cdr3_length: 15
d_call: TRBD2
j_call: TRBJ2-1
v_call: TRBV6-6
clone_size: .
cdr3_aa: CASGKGLSSYNEQFF
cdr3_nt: TGTGCCAGCGGAAAGGGACTATCCTCCTACAATGAGCAGTTCTTC

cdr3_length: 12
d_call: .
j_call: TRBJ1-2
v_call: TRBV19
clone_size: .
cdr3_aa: CASSPQYYGYTF
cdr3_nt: TGTGCCAGTAGTCCACAGTACTATGGCTACACCTTC

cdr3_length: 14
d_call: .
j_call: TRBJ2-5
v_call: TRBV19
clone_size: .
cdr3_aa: CASSMGDSQETQYF
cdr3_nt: TGTGCCAGTAGTATGGGGGACTCCCAAGAGACCCAGTACTTC

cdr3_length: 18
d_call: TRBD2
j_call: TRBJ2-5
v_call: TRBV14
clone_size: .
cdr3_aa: CASSLFTLGTSGQETQYF
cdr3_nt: TGTGCCAGCAGTCTATTTACGCTTGGGACTAGCGGGCAAGAGACCCAGTACTTC

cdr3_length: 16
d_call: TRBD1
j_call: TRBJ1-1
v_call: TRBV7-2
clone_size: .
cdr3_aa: CASSLLSGQLGTEAFF
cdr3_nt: TGTGCCAGCAGCTTGCTTTCGGGACAGCTGGGCACTGAAGCTTTCTTT

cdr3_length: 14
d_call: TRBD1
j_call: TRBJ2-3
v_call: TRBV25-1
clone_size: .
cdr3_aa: CASMLQGAFDTQYF
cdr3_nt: TGTGCCAGCATGCTTCAGGGGGCATTTGATACGCAGTATTTT

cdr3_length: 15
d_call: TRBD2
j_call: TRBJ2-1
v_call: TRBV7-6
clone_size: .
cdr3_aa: CASSFSTSGTHEQFF
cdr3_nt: TGTGCCAGCAGCTTTAGTACTAGCGGTACTCATGAGCAGTTCTTC

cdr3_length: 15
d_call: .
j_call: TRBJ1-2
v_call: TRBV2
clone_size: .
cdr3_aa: CASSEEKARPYGYTF
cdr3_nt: TGTGCCAGCAGTGAGGAAAAGGCTAGACCCTATGGCTACACCTTC